This TCR beta chain is drawn from a study of blood T cell repertoires in COVID-19. Concerning this clone: Other DNA sequences in this specimen translate into the identical CDR3.

Generated by immunoSEQ multiplex PCR, the TCRdb table keeps only in-frame clones and is missing some. The sample comprises 300,000 to 350,000 clones, about 90% of which are singletons, and approximately 4% rests with the top ten. The length of the CDR3 is 14 residues. Germline V gene sequence: CDR1 SGHRS, CDR2 YFSETQ. The V gene end was trimmed by 3 bases and the J gene end by 2 bases; junction bases not matched to a gene: 3. The receptor comes from a woman under 30 with acute COVID-19. The V gene is TRBV5-1, the J gene TRBJ2-7; 9 bases fit TRBD1. Specimen: PBMCs or T cells enriched from blood (not recorded which). The DNA for the CDR3 is TGCGCCAGCAGCTCTGGACAGGGGACCTACGAGCAGTACTTC. Amino acids: CASSSGQGTYEQYF.